These 32 T cell receptor beta chains came from one sample sequenced in a study of early T cells in non-severe SARS-CoV-2 infection. TCRdb recomputed calls from the 5' RACE reads with MiXCR, one row per CDR3 protein. This sample has roughly 60,000 distinct CDR3 sequences, with 6.5% to 8.5% found just once. The sample was whole blood. These TCRs come from an adult who was a healthcare worker with PCR-confirmed SARS-CoV-2 infection or an uninfected control (not recorded which).

This clonotype was seen ten or more times. The chain employs TRBV2 and TRBJ2-1; 14 bases are a match to TRBD2. Trimming removed 8 bases from V and 8 bases from J; junction bases left unmatched: 5. The V gene's germline CDR1 is SNHLY and CDR2 FYNNEI. The length of the CDR3 is 14 residues. Written as DNA, the CDR3 is TGTGCCAGCGGGGGACTAGCGGGAGTCGATGAGCAGTTCTTC. Protein sequence: CASGGLAGVDEQFF.

This clonotype was recorded at least ten times. V is TRBV18 and J is TRBJ2-7, with 7 bases fitting TRBD2. V was pared by 3 bases and J by 1 base, with 9 bases of the junction left unmatched. The V gene's germline CDR1 is KGHSH and CDR2 LQKENI. CDR3 length: 16 residues. The CDR3 region has the DNA TGTGCCAGCTCACCTGGGAGGGCCGCCCCGTCCTACGAGCAGTACTTC. Residues: CASSPGRAAPSYEQYF.

V and J are TRBV19 and TRBJ1-5; the D is unclear. The germline V gene encodes CDR1 LNHDA and CDR2 SQIVND (reference sequence). This CDR3 region has 14 residues. V lost 3 bases and J lost 1, with 7 bases in between. CDR3 coding DNA: TGTGCCAGTAGTATCCCGGGGAGCAATCAGCCCCAGCATTTT. Its translation: CASSIPGSNQPQHF. The full variable domain, completed using reference TRBV19 and TRBJ1-5, is DGGITQSPKYLFRKEGQNVTLSCEQNLNHDAMYWYRQDPGQGLRLIYYSQIVNDFQKGDIAEGYSVSREKKESFPLTVTSAQKNPTAFYLCASSIPGSNQPQHFGDGTRLSIL.

This chain joins TRBV29-1 and TRBJ2-4; 9 bases agree with TRBD2. CDR3 length equals 13 residues. With 4 bases clipped from V and 7 bases from J, the junction kept 5 bases outside the gene matches. Germline lookup yields CDR1 SQVTM and CDR2 ANQGSEA. The CDR3 region is CSVAVSGSNIQYF. CDR3 sequence (DNA): TGCAGCGTTGCTGTTAGCGGGAGTAACATTCAGTACTTC.

This clonotype was observed a few times. The chain has TRBV5-1 and TRBJ2-7; the D is unclear. The CDR3 sequence is 14 residues long. Trimming pared 1 base from V and 2 bases from J, leaving 10 bases between. The germline CDR1 and CDR2 sequences are SGHRS and YFSETQ. Here the CDR3 reads CASSLKGPAYEQYF. The CDR3 DNA follows: TGCGCCAGCAGCTTGAAGGGCCCTGCCTACGAGCAGTACTTC. The variable domain in full, completed from reference TRBV5-1 and TRBJ2-7, reads KAGVTQTPRYLIKTRGQQVTLSCSPISGHRSVSWYQQTPGQGLQFLFEYFSETQRNKGNFPGRFSGRQFSNSRSEMNVSTLELGDSALYLCASSLKGPAYEQYFGPGTRLTVT.

In its sample, this clonotype was seen many times. This rearrangement joins TRBV9 to TRBJ1-4; 9 bases agree with TRBD1. V lost 1 base and J lost 5; bases outside the gene matches: 9. This CDR3 is built from 17 residues. Germline V lookup: CDR1 SGDLS, CDR2 YYNGEE. The CDR3 DNA is TGTGCCAGCAGCGTAACTGGGACAGGGTTCGGGAATGAAAAACTGTTTTTT. As protein: CASSVTGTGFGNEKLFF.

The CDR3 sequence is CASSYQRDTEQFF. CDR3 sequence (DNA): TGTGCCAGCAGTTACCAGCGGGACACTGAGCAGTTCTTC. V is TRBV6-5 and J is TRBJ2-1; tentatively, D is TRBD2 (7 bases). V was cut by 2 bases and J by 9 bases, with 11 bases left in between. The CDR3 runs 13 residues. In germline, CDR1 is MNHEY, CDR2 SVGAGI.

Judged by abundance, this clonotype is medium-sized. J is TRBJ2-7 and V is TRBV19, with D perhaps matching TRBD1 or TRBD2 (5 bases each). The germline gives CDR1 LNHDA, CDR2 SQIVND (reference sequence). The ends were cut back, 5 bases at V and 2 bases at J, with 13 bases in the middle. The CDR3 consists of 14 residues. CDR3 coding DNA: TGTGCCAGTAGTTACCGGGACGGAGCCTACGAGCAGTACTTC. Amino acids: CASSYRDGAYEQYF.

The J gene is TRBJ2-7, the V gene TRBV11-1, with TRBD1 as a possible D gene (6 bases). Germline lookup yields CDR1 SGHAT and CDR2 FQDESV (reference sequence). This CDR3 spans 15 amino acids. V was trimmed by 1 base and J by 4 bases, leaving 14 bases between them. The CDR3 nucleotides read TGTGCCAGCAGCTTAGGAGGGGGACACTCTTACGAGCAGTACTTC. Protein sequence: CASSLGGGHSYEQYF.

The chain links TRBV20-1 to TRBJ2-5; D tentatively fits TRBD1 or TRBD2 (5 bases each). V was shortened by 5 bases and J by 6 bases, with 13 bases between the two germline ends. The CDR3 loop spans 12 amino acids. Per the germline V gene, CDR1 is DFQATT and CDR2 is SNEGSKA (reference sequence). Written as DNA, the CDR3 is TGCAGTGCTGGGGGTCAGATTCAGACCCAGTACTTC. This gives the protein CSAGGQIQTQYF.

This clonotype is classed as medium-sized. Here the CDR3 DNA reads TGTGCCAGCAGTTCCCTCCCCCCAGATACGCAGTATTTT. Translated, it gives CASSSLPPDTQYF. This chain connects TRBV27 to TRBJ2-3; D gene uncertain. Trimming cost V 4 bases and J 4 bases, with 9 bases left between them. The germline gives CDR1 MNHEY, CDR2 SMNVEV (reference sequence). The CDR3 has 13 amino acids.

This clonotype occurred a few times. The J gene is TRBJ2-1, the V gene TRBV4-1; the D call may be TRBD1 or TRBD2 (6 bases each). The germline CDR1 and CDR2 sequences are MGHRA and YSYEKL. V was shortened by 1 base and J by 8 bases, with 21 bases between the two germline ends. This CDR3 comprises 17 residues. The CDR3 DNA follows: TGCGCCAGCAGCCAAGCTCCGGGACAAGCGGGTGGCGATGAGCAGTTCTTC. Its translation is CASSQAPGQAGGDEQFF.

The sample holds a few counts of this clonotype. The CDR3 bases are TGTGCCAGCAGCTATCAGGGACGAGACGGCTACGAGCAGTACTTC. Translation: CASSYQGRDGYEQYF. The rearrangement uses TRBV4-2 and TRBJ2-7; D tentatively fits TRBD1 or TRBD2 (5 bases each). The V end was cut by 5 bases, the J end by 3 bases, with 17 bases between. Germline V gene sequence: CDR1 LGHNA, CDR2 YNFKEQ. The CDR3 is 15 amino acids.

This clonotype was recorded a few times. V usage is TRBV30 and J usage is TRBJ2-1; 10 positions agree with TRBD2. Germline V gives CDR1 GTSNPN, CDR2 SVGIG (reference sequence). CDR3 length: 15 amino acids. The V segment lost 4 bases and the J segment 4 bases; nucleotides outside the gene matches: 7. In DNA form, the CDR3 reads TGTGCCTGGACGTCCGGGACTAGCGCTTACAATGAGCAGTTCTTC. This gives the protein CAWTSGTSAYNEQFF.

The gene calls are TRBV5-1 and TRBJ1-6, with D uncertain. Trimming took off 0 bases at V and 0 bases at J, with 10 bases between the two ends. Germline assignment: CDR1 SGHRS and CDR2 YFSETQ. The CDR3 covers 17 residues. For the CDR3, the DNA is TGCGCCAGCAGCTTGGGCGGAGTAAGCTCCTATAATTCACCCCTCCACTTT. It encodes CASSLGGVSSYNSPLHF. Filled out from reference TRBV5-1 and TRBJ1-6, the complete variable domain reads KAGVTQTPRYLIKTRGQQVTLSCSPISGHRSVSWYQQTPGQGLQFLFEYFSETQRNKGNFPGRFSGRQFSNSRSEMNVSTLELGDSALYLCASSLGGVSSYNSPLHFGNGTRLTVT.

This clonotype has more than one count but fewer than ten. The CDR3 spells CASNDRAFSSEQYF. CDR3 in DNA: TGTGCCAGCAACGACAGGGCGTTTTCTAGCGAGCAGTACTTC. The V and J genes are TRBV6-6 and TRBJ2-7; 7 bases are a match to TRBD1. From germline, CDR1 is MNHNY and CDR2 SVGAGI (reference sequence). This CDR3 is 14 amino acids long. J gave up 6 bases and V 7 bases, and 12 bases lay outside the gene matches.

The CDR3 spells CASSSRAGDYGYTF. The CDR3 coding sequence is TGTGCCAGCAGCTCCCGGGCAGGGGACTATGGCTACACCTTC. This chain joins TRBV7-6 and TRBJ1-2, with D perhaps matching TRBD1 (6 bases). CDR1 is SGHVS and CDR2 is FNYEAQ in the germline V gene. The CDR3 runs to 14 residues. The V gene lost 4 bases and the J gene lost 3 bases, with 12 bases spanning the gap. Using reference TRBV7-6 and TRBJ1-2 for the parts outside the CDR3, the full variable domain is GAGVSQSPRYKVTKRGQDVALRCDPISGHVSLYWYRQALGQGPEFLTYFNYEAQQDKSGLPNDRFSAERPEGSISTLTIQRTEQRDSAMYRCASSSRAGDYGYTFGSGTRLTVV.

The CDR3 is CATSERDRGPGEQFF. CDR3 coding DNA: TGTGCCACCAGTGAGAGGGACAGGGGACCGGGTGAGCAGTTCTTC. The chain employs TRBV24-1 and TRBJ2-1, with 10 bases matching TRBD1. This CDR3 is 15 amino acids long. Germline lookup yields CDR1 KGHDR and CDR2 SFDVKD. J was trimmed by 9 bases and V by 4 bases; bases with no gene match: 8.

This clonotype was detected many times. This chain uses TRBV9 with TRBJ2-7, with D perhaps given as TRBD1 or TRBD2 (5 bases each). There are 14 residues in the CDR3. Germline V CDR1 and CDR2: SGDLS, YYNGEE. V gave up 2 bases and J gave up 2 bases, with 11 bases separating them. CDR3 DNA sequence: TGTGCCAGCAGCGTGGGAGACAGTACCTACGAGCAGTACTTC. This codes for CASSVGDSTYEQYF. Full variable domain (missing parts from reference TRBV9 and TRBJ2-7): DSGVTQTPKHLITATGQRVTLRCSPRSGDLSVYWYQQSLDQGLQFLIQYYNGEERAKGNILERFSAQQFPDLHSELNLSSLELGDSALYFCASSVGDSTYEQYFGPGTRLTVT.

This sequence joins TRBV5-4 and TRBJ2-1; 7 bases line up with TRBD1. Germline CDR1 SGHNT, CDR2 YYREEE (reference sequence). Losses at the gene ends were 0 bases for V and 4 bases for J; bases not matched to a gene: 4. The CDR3 is 15 amino acids. CDR3 sequence (DNA): TGTGCCAGCAGCTTGGGACAGGGTCGGTACAATGAGCAGTTCTTC. It codes for CASSLGQGRYNEQFF.

Many counts were recorded for this clonotype. V and J are TRBV28 and TRBJ2-3; the D is unclear. The germline V gene has CDR1 MDHEN and CDR2 SYDVKM. The CDR3 length is 16 residues. V was trimmed by 10 bases and J by 0 bases, leaving 20 bases between them. The CDR3: CATIPLTFFSTDTQYF. The CDR3 DNA reads as TGTGCCACCATTCCTCTCACTTTCTTTAGCACAGATACGCAGTATTTT.

The gene calls are TRBV12-3 or TRBV12-4 and TRBJ2-5; D is unclear. The CDR3 consists of 11 residues. Trimming stripped 8 bases from V and 1 base from J, with 5 bases between. The CDR3 bases are TGTGCCAGCGGTCTCCAAGAGACCCAGTACTTC. Its translation: CASGLQETQYF.

V usage is TRBV3-1 and J usage is TRBJ1-1; D is ambiguous. Germline V gene sequence: CDR1 LGHDT, CDR2 YNNKEL (reference sequence). The CDR3 length is 13 residues. The germline V and J ends were trimmed by 1 base and 1 base, with 4 bases remaining between them. The CDR3 nucleotides read TGTGCCAGCAGCCAAGTGCCGAACACTGAAGCTTTCTTT. Translated: CASSQVPNTEAFF.

The V call is TRBV27, the J call TRBJ2-7; D perhaps matches TRBD1 (6 bases). Germline CDR1 is MNHEY and CDR2 is SMNVEV (reference sequence). Trimming removed 2 bases at V and 7 bases at J, with 18 bases between. The CDR3 has 15 amino acids. CDR3 bases: TGTGCCAGCAGTTTAGGGGGCCTCCCGACGAGAGAGCAGTACTTC. Protein sequence: CASSLGGLPTREQYF.

This clonotype was observed a few times. The chain combines TRBV5-1 with TRBJ2-3; 14 nucleotides agree with TRBD2. The CDR3 totals 17 residues. Per the germline V gene, CDR1 is SGHRS and CDR2 is YFSETQ. The V and J ends lost 2 bases and 3 bases, in that order; junction bases with no gene match: 5. This CDR3 reads CASSFAGTSGRTDTQYF. The CDR3 region has the DNA TGCGCCAGCAGCTTCGCCGGGACTAGCGGGAGAACAGATACGCAGTATTTT. Variable domain in full (rest from reference TRBV5-1 and TRBJ2-3): KAGVTQTPRYLIKTRGQQVTLSCSPISGHRSVSWYQQTPGQGLQFLFEYFSETQRNKGNFPGRFSGRQFSNSRSEMNVSTLELGDSALYLCASSFAGTSGRTDTQYFGPGTRLTVL.

This clonotype was recorded at least ten times. V and J are TRBV29-1 and TRBJ2-1, with D unresolved. The CDR3 extends over 12 amino acids. CDR1 and CDR2 (germline): SQVTM, ANQGSEA. Trimming shortened V by 5 bases and J by 8 bases, and 13 bases separated the two germline ends. CDR3 residues: CSVSGSGDEQFF. The CDR3 nucleotides read TGCAGCGTTTCTGGGTCGGGCGATGAGCAGTTCTTC.

V gene TRBV9 combines with J gene TRBJ2-7; TRBD1 matches 7 bases. The V gene's germline CDR1 is SGDLS and CDR2 YYNGEE. V shed 3 bases and J 3 bases; nucleotides not matched to a gene: 3. The CDR3 covers 13 residues. CDR3 loop: CASSGDSHYEQYF. The CDR3 coding sequence is TGTGCCAGCAGCGGGGACAGTCACTACGAGCAGTACTTC.

The rearrangement joins TRBV2 to TRBJ2-1, with D perhaps matching TRBD1 (6 bases). This CDR3 has 14 amino acids. Per germline, CDR1 SNHLY and CDR2 FYNNEI. V dropped 8 bases and J dropped 2 bases, with 13 bases sitting between them. CDR3 sequence reads: CASCRQEPYNEQFF. CDR3 bases: TGTGCCAGCTGTCGACAGGAGCCCTACAATGAGCAGTTCTTC. Drawing the rest from reference TRBV2 and TRBJ2-1, the complete variable domain is EPEVTQTPSHQVTQMGQEVILRCVPISNHLYFYWYRQILGQKVEFLVSFYNNEISEKSEIFDDQFSVERPDGSNFTLKIRSTKLEDSAMYFCASCRQEPYNEQFFGPGTRLTVL.

A few counts support this clonotype. The chain carries TRBV2 and TRBJ1-5; TRBD1 is a possible D gene (6 bases). With 6 bases removed from V and 7 bases from J, the gap between germline ends came to 13 bases. The CDR3 covers 13 residues. Germline CDR1 reads SNHLY; CDR2 reads FYNNEI. CDR3 in amino acids: CASSGQQGQPQHF. CDR3 sequence (DNA): TGTGCCAGCAGCGGACAGCAAGGCCAGCCCCAGCATTTT.

The chain couples TRBV10-3 to TRBJ2-3; 9 bases agree with TRBD2. V shed 8 bases, J shed 5 bases, and the junction held 5 bases outside the gene matches. CDR1 and CDR2 from the germline V gene are ENHRY and SYGVKD. The CDR3 contains 13 residues. This CDR3 is CAISLAGRDTQYF. CDR3 in DNA: TGTGCCATCTCTCTAGCGGGGCGAGATACGCAGTATTTT.

The sample holds many counts of this clonotype. The rearrangement links TRBV11-2 to TRBJ2-2; D is uncertain. The ends were cut back, 1 base at V and 5 bases at J, with 14 bases in the middle. The CDR3 contains 16 residues. Germline V lookup: CDR1 SGHAT, CDR2 FQNNGV. This CDR3 reads CASSLALPGRTGELFF. The CDR3 DNA reads TGTGCCAGCAGCTTAGCTCTGCCAGGCCGAACCGGGGAGCTGTTTTTT.

The chain employs TRBV2 and TRBJ2-5; 7 bases match TRBD1. The ends lost 4 bases at V and 2 bases at J; junction bases unmatched: 7. Germline values: CDR1 SNHLY, CDR2 FYNNEI. The CDR3 runs to 15 residues. CDR3 DNA sequence: TGTGCCAGCAGTGGACAGGGAAGTGGGCAAGAGACCCAGTACTTC. Translation: CASSGQGSGQETQYF. Based on the CDR3 plus reference TRBV2 and TRBJ2-5, the full variable domain is EPEVTQTPSHQVTQMGQEVILRCVPISNHLYFYWYRQILGQKVEFLVSFYNNEISEKSEIFDDQFSVERPDGSNFTLKIRSTKLEDSAMYFCASSGQGSGQETQYFGPGTRLLVL.